This TCR beta chain was captured in a study of T cell repertoires in cytomegalovirus infection. For the study at large: It can be stated that public TCR beta signatures indicated CMV infection as well as a matching HLA type. Study results and limitations: Clonotypes of TCR beta that were HLA-C-restricted and CMV-specific dominated the ex vivo response. There were carriers of CMV plus the relevant HLA, and cumulative public TCR beta family frequency identified them.

Each CDR3 protein is one row after TCRdb ran MiXCR on the reads. The sample has over 250,000 distinct CDR3 sequences; roughly a quarter are singletons. The sample holds a few counts of this clonotype. No antigen is known for it. CDR1 SGHAT and CDR2 FQDESV come from the germline V gene (reference sequence). The ends were cut back, 4 bases at V and 4 bases at J, with 10 bases in the middle. CDR3 length: 13 residues. The chain links TRBV11-1 to TRBJ1-1; no clear D gene. The receptor's source is a human donor in good health (CMV status not recorded). Some clones in this sample may be carry-over from other donors' samples. Sequenced: PBMCs. The CDR3, as DNA: TGTGCCAGCAGCTATAGGGCGGCCACTGAAGCTTTCTTT. It codes for CASSYRAATEAFF.